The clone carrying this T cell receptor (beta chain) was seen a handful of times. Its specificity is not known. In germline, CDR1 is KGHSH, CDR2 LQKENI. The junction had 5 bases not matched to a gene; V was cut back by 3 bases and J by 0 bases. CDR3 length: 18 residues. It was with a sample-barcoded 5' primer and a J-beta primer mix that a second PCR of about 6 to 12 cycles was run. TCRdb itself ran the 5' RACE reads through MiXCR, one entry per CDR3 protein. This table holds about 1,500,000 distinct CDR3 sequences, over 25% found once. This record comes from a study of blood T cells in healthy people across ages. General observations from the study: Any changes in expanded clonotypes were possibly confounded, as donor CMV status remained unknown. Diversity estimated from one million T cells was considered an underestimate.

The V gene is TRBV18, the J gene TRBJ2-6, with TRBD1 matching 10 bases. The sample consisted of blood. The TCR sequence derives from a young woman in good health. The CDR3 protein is CASSPGQGTHSGANVLTF. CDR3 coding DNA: TGTGCCAGCTCACCGGGACAGGGGACCCACTCTGGGGCCAACGTCCTGACTTTC.